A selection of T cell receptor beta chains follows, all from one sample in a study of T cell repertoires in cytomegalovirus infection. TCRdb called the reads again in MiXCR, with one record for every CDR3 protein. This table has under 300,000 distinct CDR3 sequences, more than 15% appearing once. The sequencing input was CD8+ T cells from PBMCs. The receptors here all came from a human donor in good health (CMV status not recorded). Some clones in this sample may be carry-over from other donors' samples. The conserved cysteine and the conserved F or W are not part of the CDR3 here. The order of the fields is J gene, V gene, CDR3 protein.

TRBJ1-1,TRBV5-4,ASSLMGTNTEAF
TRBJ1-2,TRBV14,ASSDGAGSGYT
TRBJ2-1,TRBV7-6,ASSRGAGESYNEQF
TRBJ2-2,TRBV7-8,ASSLVRSKNTGELF
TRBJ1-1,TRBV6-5,ASSYTRQVMGTEAF
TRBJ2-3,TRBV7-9,ASRSGGSADTQY
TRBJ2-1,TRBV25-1,ASSETRADRVNEQF
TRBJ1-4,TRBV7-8,ASSLEQGGPTNEKLF
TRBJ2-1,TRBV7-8,ASSFSDRLVDEQF
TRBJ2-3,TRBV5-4,ASSKIPLAREGGAQY
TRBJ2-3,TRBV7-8,ASSLVSSLAGMADTQY
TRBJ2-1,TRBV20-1,SAREGLDPSSYNEQF
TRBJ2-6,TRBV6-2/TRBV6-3,ASSPDRAAGANVLT
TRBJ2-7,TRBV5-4,ASSSSELAGADEQY
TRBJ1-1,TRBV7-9,ASSGEEIEAF
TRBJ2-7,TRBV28,ASSPGQFDRRY
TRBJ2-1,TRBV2,ASSDRTGDPPLPYNEQF
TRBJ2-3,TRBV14,ASSSKPTTSGGAADTQY
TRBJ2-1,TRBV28,ASIRGAEQF
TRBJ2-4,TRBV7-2,ASTLGPSGNPLAKNIQY
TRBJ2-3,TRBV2,ASSEGVAGTDTQY
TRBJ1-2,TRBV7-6,ASSSGQGYT
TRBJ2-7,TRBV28,ASSLDPGFNEQY
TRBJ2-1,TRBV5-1,ASSSAPGHRSNEQF
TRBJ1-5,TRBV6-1,ASSLTGLRYPSNQPQH
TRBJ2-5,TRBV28,ASSPLERGIQETQY
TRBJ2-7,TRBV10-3,AISTPGTGTYEQY
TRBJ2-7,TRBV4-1,ASSPQLTPYEQY